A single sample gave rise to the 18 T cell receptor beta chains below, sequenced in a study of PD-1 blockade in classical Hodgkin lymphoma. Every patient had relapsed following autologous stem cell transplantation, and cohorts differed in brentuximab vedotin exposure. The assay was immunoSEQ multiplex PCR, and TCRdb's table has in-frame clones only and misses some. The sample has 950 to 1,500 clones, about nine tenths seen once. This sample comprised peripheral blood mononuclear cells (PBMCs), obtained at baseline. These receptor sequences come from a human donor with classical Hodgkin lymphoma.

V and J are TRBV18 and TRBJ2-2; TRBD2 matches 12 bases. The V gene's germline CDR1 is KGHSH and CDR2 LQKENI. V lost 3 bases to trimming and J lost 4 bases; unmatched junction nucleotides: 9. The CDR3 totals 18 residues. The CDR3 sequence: CASSPPLAGGPTTGELFF. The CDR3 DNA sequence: TGTGCCAGCTCACCCCCGCTAGCGGGAGGGCCAACCACCGGGGAGCTGTTTTTT.

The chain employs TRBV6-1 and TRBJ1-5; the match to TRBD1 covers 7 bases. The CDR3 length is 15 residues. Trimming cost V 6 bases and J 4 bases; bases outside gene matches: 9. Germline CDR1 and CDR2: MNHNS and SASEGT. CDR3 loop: CASRVQTGRNQPQHF. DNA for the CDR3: TGTGCCAGCAGGGTCCAGACAGGGAGGAATCAGCCCCAGCATTTT.

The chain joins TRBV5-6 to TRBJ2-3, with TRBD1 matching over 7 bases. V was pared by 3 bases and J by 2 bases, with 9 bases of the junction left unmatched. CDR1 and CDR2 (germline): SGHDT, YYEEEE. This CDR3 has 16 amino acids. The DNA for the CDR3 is TGTGCCAGCAGCTCGGTCGGGACAGAACACACAGATACGCAGTATTTT. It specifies CASSSVGTEHTDTQYF.

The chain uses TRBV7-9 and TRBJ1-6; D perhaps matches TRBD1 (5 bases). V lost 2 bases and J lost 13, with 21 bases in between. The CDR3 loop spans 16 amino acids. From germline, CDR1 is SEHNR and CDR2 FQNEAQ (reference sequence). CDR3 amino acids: CASSLLQRAPRGPLHF. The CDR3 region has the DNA TGTGCCAGCAGCTTATTACAAAGGGCCCCGAGGGGCCCCCTCCACTTT.

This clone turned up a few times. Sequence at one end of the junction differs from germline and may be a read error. CDR3 sequence (DNA): TGTGCCAGCAGTTTCACTGAACAAGAGGCCCAGTACTTC. It translates to CASSFTEQEAQYF. The chain links TRBV28 to TRBJ2-5, with D hard to call. The CDR3 is made up of 13 amino acids. CDR1 is MDHEN, CDR2 SYDVKM, per germline.

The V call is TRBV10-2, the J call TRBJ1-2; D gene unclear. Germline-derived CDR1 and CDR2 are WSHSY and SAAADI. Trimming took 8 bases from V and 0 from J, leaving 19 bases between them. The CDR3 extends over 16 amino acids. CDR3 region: CASLGSLARTNYGYTF. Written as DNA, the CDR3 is TGCGCCAGCCTGGGGTCTCTCGCCAGGACTAACTATGGCTACACCTTC.

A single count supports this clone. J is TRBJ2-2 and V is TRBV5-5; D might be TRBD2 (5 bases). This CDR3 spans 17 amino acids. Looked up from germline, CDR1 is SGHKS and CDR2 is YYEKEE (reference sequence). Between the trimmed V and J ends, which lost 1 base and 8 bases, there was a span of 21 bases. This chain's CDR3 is CASSLIPGPGYTGELFF. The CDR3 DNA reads TGTGCCAGCAGCTTGATTCCAGGACCGGGGTATACTGGGGAGCTGTTTTTT.

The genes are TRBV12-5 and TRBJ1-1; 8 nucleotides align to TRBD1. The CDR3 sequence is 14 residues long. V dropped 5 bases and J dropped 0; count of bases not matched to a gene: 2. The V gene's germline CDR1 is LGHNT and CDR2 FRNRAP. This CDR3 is CASGRDRLNTEAFF. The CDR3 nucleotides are TGTGCTAGTGGTCGGGACAGGTTGAACACTGAAGCTTTCTTT.

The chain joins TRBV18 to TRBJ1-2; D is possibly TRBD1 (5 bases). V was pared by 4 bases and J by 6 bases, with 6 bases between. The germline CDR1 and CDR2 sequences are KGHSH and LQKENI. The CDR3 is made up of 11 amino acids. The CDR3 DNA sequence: TGTGCCAGCTCACGGGGGGATGGCTACACCTTC. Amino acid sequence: CASSRGDGYTF.

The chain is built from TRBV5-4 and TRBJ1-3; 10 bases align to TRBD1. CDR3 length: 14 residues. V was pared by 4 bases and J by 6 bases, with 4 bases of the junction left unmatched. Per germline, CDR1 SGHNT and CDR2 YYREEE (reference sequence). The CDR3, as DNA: TGTGCCAGCAGCGTGGACAGGGGGGCAAACACCATATATTTT. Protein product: CASSVDRGANTIYF.

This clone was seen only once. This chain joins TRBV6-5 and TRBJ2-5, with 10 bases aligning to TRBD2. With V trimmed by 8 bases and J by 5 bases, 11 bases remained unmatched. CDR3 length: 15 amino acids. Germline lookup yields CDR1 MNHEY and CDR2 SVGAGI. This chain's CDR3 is CASRRASGGGETQYF. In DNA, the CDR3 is TGTGCCAGCCGGAGGGCTAGCGGGGGTGGGGAGACCCAGTACTTC.

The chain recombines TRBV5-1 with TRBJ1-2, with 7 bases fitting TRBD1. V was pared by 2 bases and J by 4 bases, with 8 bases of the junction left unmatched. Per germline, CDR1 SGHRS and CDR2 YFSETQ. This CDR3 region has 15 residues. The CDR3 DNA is TGCGCCAGCAGCTTCGTTACAGGGGATTTCTATGGCTACACCTTC. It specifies CASSFVTGDFYGYTF. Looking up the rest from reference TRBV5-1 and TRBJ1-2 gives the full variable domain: KAGVTQTPRYLIKTRGQQVTLSCSPISGHRSVSWYQQTPGQGLQFLFEYFSETQRNKGNFPGRFSGRQFSNSRSEMNVSTLELGDSALYLCASSFVTGDFYGYTFGSGTRLTVV.

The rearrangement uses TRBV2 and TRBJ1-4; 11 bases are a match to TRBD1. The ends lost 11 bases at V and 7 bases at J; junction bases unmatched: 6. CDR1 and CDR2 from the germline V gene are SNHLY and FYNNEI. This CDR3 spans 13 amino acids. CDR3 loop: CAGQGAPGEKLFF. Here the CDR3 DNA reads TGTGCCGGACAGGGGGCGCCGGGTGAAAAACTGTTTTTT.

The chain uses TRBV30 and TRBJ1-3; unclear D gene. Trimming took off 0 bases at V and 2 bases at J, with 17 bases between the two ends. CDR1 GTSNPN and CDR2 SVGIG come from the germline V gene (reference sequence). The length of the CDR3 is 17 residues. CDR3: CAWSVPLGSGPGNTIYF. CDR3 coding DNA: TGTGCCTGGAGTGTACCTCTGGGGTCCGGCCCTGGAAACACCATATATTTT.

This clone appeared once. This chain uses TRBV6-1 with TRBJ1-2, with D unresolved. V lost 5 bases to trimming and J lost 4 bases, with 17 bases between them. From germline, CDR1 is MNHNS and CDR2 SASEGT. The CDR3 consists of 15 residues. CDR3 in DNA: TGTGCCAGCAGTCCCTCAGGAGAGGGAGGCTATGGCTACACCTTC. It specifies CASSPSGEGGYGYTF.

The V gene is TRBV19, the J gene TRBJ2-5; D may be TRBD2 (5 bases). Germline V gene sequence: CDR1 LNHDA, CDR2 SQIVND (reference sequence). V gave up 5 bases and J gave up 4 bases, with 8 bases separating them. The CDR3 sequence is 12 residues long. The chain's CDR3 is CASSSRGETQYF. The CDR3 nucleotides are TGTGCCAGTAGTTCCCGGGGAGAGACCCAGTACTTC.

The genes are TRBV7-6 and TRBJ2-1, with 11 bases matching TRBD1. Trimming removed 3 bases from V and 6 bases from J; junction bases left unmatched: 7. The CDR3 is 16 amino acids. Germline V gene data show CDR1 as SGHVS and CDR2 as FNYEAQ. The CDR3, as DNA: TGTGCCAGCAGCTTGCCCGGGACAGGGGGGCTCAATGAGCAGTTCTTC. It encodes CASSLPGTGGLNEQFF.

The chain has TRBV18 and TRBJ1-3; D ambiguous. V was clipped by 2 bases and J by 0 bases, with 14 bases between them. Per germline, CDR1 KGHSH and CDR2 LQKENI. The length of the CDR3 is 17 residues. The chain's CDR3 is CASSPWEYSLSGNTIYF. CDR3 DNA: TGTGCCAGCTCACCATGGGAGTACAGTCTCTCTGGAAACACCATATATTTT. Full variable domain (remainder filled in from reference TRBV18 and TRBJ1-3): NAGVMQNPRHLVRRRGQEARLRCSPMKGHSHVYWYRQLPEEGLKFMVYLQKENIIDESGMPKERFSAEFPKEGPSILRIQQVVRGDSAAYFCASSPWEYSLSGNTIYFGEGSWLTVV.